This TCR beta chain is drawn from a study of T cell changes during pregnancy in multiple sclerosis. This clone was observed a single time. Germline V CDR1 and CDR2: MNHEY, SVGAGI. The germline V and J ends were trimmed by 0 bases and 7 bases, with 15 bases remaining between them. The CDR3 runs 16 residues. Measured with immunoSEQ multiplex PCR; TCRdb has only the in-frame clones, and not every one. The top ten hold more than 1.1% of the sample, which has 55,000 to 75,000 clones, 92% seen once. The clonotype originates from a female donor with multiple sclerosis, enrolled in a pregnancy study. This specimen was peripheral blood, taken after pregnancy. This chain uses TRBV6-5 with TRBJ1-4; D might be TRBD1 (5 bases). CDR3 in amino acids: CASSYSLEGMGEKLFF. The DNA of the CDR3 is TGTGCCAGCAGTTACTCGTTGGAGGGGATGGGTGAAAAACTGTTTTTT.